These T cell receptor beta chains were read from a single sample in a study of T cell responses to AZD1222 COVID-19 vaccine. This table comes from immunoSEQ multiplex PCR, and its TCRdb copy is limited to in-frame clones, with some not included. The table shows about 92,000 clones, with 85% to 90% occurring only once. This sample comprised peripheral blood, obtained on day 0 of AZD1222 vaccination. The receptor source for this set is an adult in good health. The CDR3 runs from the conserved cysteine through the conserved F or W. The order of the fields is V gene, D gene, clone size, J gene, CDR3 protein, CDR3 DNA. A D gene is named only where the DNA matches it firmly. Clone sizes are given selectively: once, few, many, or a class where the clone is expanded.

>TRBV18|NA|NA|TRBJ1-4
CASSRLGATNEKLFF
TGTGCCAGCTCAAGACTAGGAGCAACTAATGAAAAACTGTTTTTT
>TRBV20-1|NA|NA|TRBJ1-1
CSAFSAFEAFF
TGCAGTGCTTTTTCGGCCTTTGAAGCTTTCTTT
>TRBV5-4|NA|NA|TRBJ2-1
CASSFFPGRSYNEQFF
TGTGCCAGCAGCTTCTTTCCGGGACGCTCCTACAATGAGCAGTTCTTC
>TRBV3-1/TRBV3-2|NA|NA|TRBJ1-5
CASSQVLGSNQPQHF
TGTGCCAGCAGCCAGGTCCTTGGAAGCAATCAGCCCCAGCATTTT
>TRBV19|NA|NA|TRBJ1-1
CASSITDLNTEAFF
TGTGCCAGTAGTATCACAGACCTGAACACTGAAGCTTTCTTT
>TRBV20-1|NA|NA|TRBJ2-7
CSARGAYEQYF
TGCAGTGCTAGGGGCGCCTACGAGCAGTACTTC
>TRBV21-1|NA|NA|TRBJ2-7
CASSKNGDRFYEQYF
TGTGCCAGCAGCAAGAATGGGGACAGGTTCTACGAGCAGTACTTC
>TRBV5-8|TRBD1|NA|TRBJ1-4
CASSFRTGEREKLFF
TGTGCCAGCAGCTTTCGCACAGGGGAAAGGGAAAAACTGTTTTTT
>TRBV24-1|NA|NA|TRBJ1-2
CATSDLQGYGYTF
TGTGCCACCAGTGATTTGCAGGGCTATGGCTACACCTTC
>TRBV28|NA|NA|TRBJ1-4
CASSLSRGVTNEKLFF
TGTGCCAGCAGTTTATCCCGGGGAGTGACTAATGAAAAACTGTTTTTT
>TRBV29-1|TRBD1|NA|TRBJ2-7
CSVELGQGLYF
TGCAGCGTGGAACTTGGACAGGGACTGTACTTC
>TRBV12-5|NA|NA|TRBJ1-4
CASGFDLATNEKLFF
TGTGCTAGTGGTTTCGACCTGGCAACTAATGAAAAACTGTTTTTT
>TRBV7-9|NA|NA|TRBJ2-7
CASSLAGATTYEQYF
TGTGCCAGCAGCTTAGCGGGGGCCACGACCTACGAGCAGTACTTC
>TRBV6-5|NA|NA|TRBJ1-1
CASTPGWQLNTEAFF
TGTGCCAGCACCCCCGGGTGGCAACTGAACACTGAAGCTTTCTTT
>TRBV7-6|TRBD1|NA|TRBJ2-7
CASSVDRGRYEQYF
TGTGCCAGCAGCGTAGACAGGGGGAGGTACGAGCAGTACTTC
>TRBV7-6|TRBD2|NA|TRBJ2-5
CASSLGGGRGGPKETQYF
TGTGCCAGCAGCTTAGGGGGCGGACGGGGGGGCCCTAAAGAGACCCAGTACTTC
>TRBV7-9|TRBD1|NA|TRBJ1-2
CASSYGTGTYGYTF
TGTGCCAGCAGCTATGGGACAGGGACTTATGGCTACACCTTC
>TRBV6-5|TRBD1|NA|TRBJ2-1
CASRWGQGNEQFF
TGTGCCAGCAGGTGGGGACAGGGCAATGAGCAGTTCTTC
>TRBV30|NA|NA|TRBJ1-2
CAWRTELRHGYTF
TGTGCCTGGAGGACAGAACTACGTCATGGCTACACCTTC
>TRBV7-6|NA|NA|TRBJ2-5
CASSFRGAMQETQYF
TGTGCCAGCAGTTTTCGGGGGGCCATGCAAGAGACCCAGTACTTC
>TRBV6-4|TRBD2|NA|TRBJ2-1
CASSPSGLAGGLGSYNEQFF
TGTGCCAGCAGCCCTTCCGGACTAGCGGGGGGGTTAGGGTCCTACAATGAGCAGTTCTTC
>TRBV7-2|TRBD2|NA|TRBJ2-7
CASSSGLAASYEQYF
TGTGCCAGCAGCTCAGGACTAGCGGCGTCCTACGAGCAGTACTTC
>TRBV2|NA|NA|TRBJ1-1
CASSFHGGTEAFF
TGTGCCAGCAGTTTTCACGGGGGGACTGAAGCTTTCTTT
>TRBV28|NA|few|TRBJ1-3
CASRGGLGGNTIYF
TGTGCCAGCAGGGGGGGGCTGGGAGGAAACACCATATATTTT
>TRBV15|TRBD2|NA|TRBJ2-1
CATSRDTLAGAYNEQFF
TGTGCCACCAGCAGAGATACACTAGCGGGGGCCTACAATGAGCAGTTCTTC
>TRBV19|TRBD2|NA|TRBJ2-1
CASSSQSGSGHEQFF
TGTGCCAGTAGTAGCCAAAGCGGGAGTGGCCATGAGCAGTTCTTC
>TRBV7-9|NA|NA|TRBJ2-2
CASSYRDNTGELFF
TGTGCCAGCAGTTACCGGGATAACACCGGGGAGCTGTTTTTT
>TRBV3-1/TRBV3-2|NA|once|TRBJ1-2
CASSQMPDIFYGYTF
TGTGCCAGCAGCCAAATGCCGGACATCTTCTATGGCTACACCTTC
>TRBV30|TRBD1|NA|TRBJ1-4
CAWAHTRQGKNEKLFF
TGTGCCTGGGCACACACCCGACAGGGGAAAAATGAAAAACTGTTTTTT
>TRBV5-1|TRBD2|few|TRBJ2-3
CASSFRDYQDTQYF
TGCGCCAGCAGCTTTCGGGACTACCAAGATACGCAGTATTTT
>TRBV5-1|NA|NA|TRBJ2-7
CASSLFSTPSYEQYF
TGCGCCAGCAGCTTGTTTTCGACACCCTCCTACGAGCAGTACTTC
>TRBV2|TRBD2|NA|TRBJ2-5
CASSEAGTTQETQYF
TGTGCCAGCAGTGAAGCCGGGACTACCCAAGAGACCCAGTACTTC
>TRBV4-2|NA|NA|TRBJ1-2
CASSQDGRRVYGYTF
TGTGCCAGCAGCCAAGACGGACGACGCGTCTATGGCTACACCTTC
>TRBV7-9|NA|NA|TRBJ1-5
CASSTEDLPGQPQHF
TGTGCCAGCAGCACAGAGGACCTTCCTGGGCAGCCCCAGCATTTT
>TRBV5-4|TRBD1|NA|TRBJ1-2
CASRRGGARANYGYTF
TGTGCCAGCAGACGAGGGGGCGCTAGGGCTAACTATGGCTACACCTTC
>TRBV7-9|NA|few|TRBJ2-7
CASSLASPAYEQYF
TGTGCCAGCAGCTTAGCTAGTCCCGCCTACGAGCAGTACTTC
>TRBV5-6|NA|NA|TRBJ2-6
CASGLRGKLSLSGANVLTF
TGTGCCAGCGGTCTCAGGGGAAAACTCTCTCTCTCTGGGGCCAACGTCCTGACTTTC
>TRBV11-1|NA|NA|TRBJ2-7
CASSLEWGTYEQYF
TGTGCCAGCAGCTTAGAATGGGGAACCTACGAGCAGTACTTC
>TRBV2|TRBD1|NA|TRBJ1-6
CASRRWGQENSPLHF
TGTGCCAGTAGGCGTTGGGGACAGGAGAATTCACCCCTCCACTTT
>TRBV6-6|TRBD1|NA|TRBJ1-1
CASSYASGGAFSEAFF
TGTGCCAGCAGTTACGCATCAGGGGGAGCGTTCTCTGAAGCTTTCTTT
>TRBV30|NA|once|TRBJ2-5
CAWSGDADDFLTQYF
TGTGCCTGGAGCGGGGACGCAGACGACTTTTTGACCCAGTACTTC